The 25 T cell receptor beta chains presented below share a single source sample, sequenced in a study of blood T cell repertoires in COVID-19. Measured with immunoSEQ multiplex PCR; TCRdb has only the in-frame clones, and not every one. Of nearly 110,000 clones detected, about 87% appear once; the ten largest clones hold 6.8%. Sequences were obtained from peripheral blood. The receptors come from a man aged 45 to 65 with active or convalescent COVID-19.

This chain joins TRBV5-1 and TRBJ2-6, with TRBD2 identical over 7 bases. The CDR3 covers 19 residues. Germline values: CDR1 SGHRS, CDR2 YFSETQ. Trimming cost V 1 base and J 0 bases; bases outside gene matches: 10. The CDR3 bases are TGCGCCAGCAGCTTGATTCTGGGCGGGGGAACCTCTGGGGCCAACGTCCTGACTTTC. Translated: CASSLILGGGTSGANVLTF. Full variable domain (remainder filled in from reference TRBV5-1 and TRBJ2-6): KAGVTQTPRYLIKTRGQQVTLSCSPISGHRSVSWYQQTPGQGLQFLFEYFSETQRNKGNFPGRFSGRQFSNSRSEMNVSTLELGDSALYLCASSLILGGGTSGANVLTFGAGSRLTVL.

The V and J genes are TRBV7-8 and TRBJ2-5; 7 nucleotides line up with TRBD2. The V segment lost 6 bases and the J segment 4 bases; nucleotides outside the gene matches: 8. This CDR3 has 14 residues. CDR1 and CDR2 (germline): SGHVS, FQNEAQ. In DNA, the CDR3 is TGTGCCAGCAGACCCCGGCGGGGGTTAGAGACCCAGTACTTC. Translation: CASRPRRGLETQYF.

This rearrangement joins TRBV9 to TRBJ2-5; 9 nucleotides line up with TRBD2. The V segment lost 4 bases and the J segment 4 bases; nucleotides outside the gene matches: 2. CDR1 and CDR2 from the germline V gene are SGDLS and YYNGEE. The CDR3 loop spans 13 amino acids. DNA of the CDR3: TGTGCCAGCAGCTCAGCGGGAGGAGAGACCCAGTACTTC. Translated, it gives CASSSAGGETQYF.

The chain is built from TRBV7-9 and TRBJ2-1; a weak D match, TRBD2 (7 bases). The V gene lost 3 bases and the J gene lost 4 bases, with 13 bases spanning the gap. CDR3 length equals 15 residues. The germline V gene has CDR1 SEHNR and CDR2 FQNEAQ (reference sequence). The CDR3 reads CASSLGGDIYNEQFF. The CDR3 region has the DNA TGTGCCAGCAGCTTGGGAGGGGACATTTACAATGAGCAGTTCTTC.

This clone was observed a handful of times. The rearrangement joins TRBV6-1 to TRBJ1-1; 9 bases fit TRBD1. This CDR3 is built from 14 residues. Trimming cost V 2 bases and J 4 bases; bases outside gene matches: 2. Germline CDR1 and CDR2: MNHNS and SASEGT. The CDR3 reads CASSERGQGTEAFF. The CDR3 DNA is TGTGCCAGCAGTGAACGGGGACAGGGCACTGAAGCTTTCTTT.

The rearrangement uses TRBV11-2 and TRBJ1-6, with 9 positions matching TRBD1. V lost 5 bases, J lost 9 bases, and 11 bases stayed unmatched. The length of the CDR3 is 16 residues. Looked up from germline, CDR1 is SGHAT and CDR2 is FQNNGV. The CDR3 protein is CASSQKPGQGGSPLHF. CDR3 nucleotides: TGTGCCAGCAGCCAGAAACCGGGACAGGGTGGTTCACCCCTCCACTTT.

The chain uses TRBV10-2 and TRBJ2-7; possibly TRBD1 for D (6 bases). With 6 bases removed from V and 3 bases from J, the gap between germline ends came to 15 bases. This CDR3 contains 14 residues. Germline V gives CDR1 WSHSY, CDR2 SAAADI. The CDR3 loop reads CASRQQGPNYEQYF. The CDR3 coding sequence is TGCGCCAGCAGACAACAGGGACCGAACTACGAGCAGTACTTC.

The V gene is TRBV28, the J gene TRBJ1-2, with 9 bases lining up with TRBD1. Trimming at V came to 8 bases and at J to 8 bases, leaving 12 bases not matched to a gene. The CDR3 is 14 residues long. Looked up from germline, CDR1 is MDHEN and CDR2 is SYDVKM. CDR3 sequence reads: CASSGQGTGYGYTF. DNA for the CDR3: TGTGCCAGCTCGGGACAGGGAACGGGTTACGGCTACACCTTC.

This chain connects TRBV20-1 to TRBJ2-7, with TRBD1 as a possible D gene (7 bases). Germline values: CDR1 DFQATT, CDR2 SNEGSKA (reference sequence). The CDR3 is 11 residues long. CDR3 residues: CSGGQYYEQYF. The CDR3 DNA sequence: TGCAGCGGGGGACAGTACTACGAGCAGTACTTC.

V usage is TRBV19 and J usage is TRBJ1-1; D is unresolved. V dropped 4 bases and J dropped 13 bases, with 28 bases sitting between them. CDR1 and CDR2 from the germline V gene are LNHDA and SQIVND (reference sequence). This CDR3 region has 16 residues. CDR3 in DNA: TGTGCCAGTAGTAAAGTCTACACGCCCCTCGGATCAGCAGGTTTCTTT. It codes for CASSKVYTPLGSAGFF.

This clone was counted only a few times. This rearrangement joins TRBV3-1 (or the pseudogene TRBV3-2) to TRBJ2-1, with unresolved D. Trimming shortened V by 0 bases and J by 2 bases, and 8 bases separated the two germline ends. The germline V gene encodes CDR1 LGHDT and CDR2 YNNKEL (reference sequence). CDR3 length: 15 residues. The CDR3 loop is CASSQDLATYNEQFF. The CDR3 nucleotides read TGTGCCAGCAGCCAAGATTTGGCCACCTACAATGAGCAGTTCTTC.

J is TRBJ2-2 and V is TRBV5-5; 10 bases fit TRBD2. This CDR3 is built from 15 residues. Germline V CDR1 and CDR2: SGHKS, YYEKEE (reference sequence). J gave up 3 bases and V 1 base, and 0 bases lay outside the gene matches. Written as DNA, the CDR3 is TGTGCCAGCAGCTTGCTAGCGGGAGACACCGGGGAGCTGTTTTTT. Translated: CASSLLAGDTGELFF.

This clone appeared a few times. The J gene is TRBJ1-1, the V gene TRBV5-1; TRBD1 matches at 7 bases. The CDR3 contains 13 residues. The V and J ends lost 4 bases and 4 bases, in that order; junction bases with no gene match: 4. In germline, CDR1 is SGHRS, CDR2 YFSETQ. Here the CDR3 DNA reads TGCGCCAGCAGCAAGGGGGCGCCCACTGAAGCTTTCTTT. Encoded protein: CASSKGAPTEAFF.

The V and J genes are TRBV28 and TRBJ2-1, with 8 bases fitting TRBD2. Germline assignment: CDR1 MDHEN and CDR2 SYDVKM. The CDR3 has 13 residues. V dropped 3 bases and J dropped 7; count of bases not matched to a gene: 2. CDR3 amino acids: CASSLPGGNEQFF. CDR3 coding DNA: TGTGCCAGCAGTTTGCCGGGGGGGAATGAGCAGTTCTTC.

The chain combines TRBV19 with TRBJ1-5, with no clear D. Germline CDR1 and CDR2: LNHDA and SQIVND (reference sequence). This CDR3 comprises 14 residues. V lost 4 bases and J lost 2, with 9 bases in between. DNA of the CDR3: TGTGCCAGTAGTACCAGTGGAGGCAATCAGCCCCAGCATTTT. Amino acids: CASSTSGGNQPQHF.

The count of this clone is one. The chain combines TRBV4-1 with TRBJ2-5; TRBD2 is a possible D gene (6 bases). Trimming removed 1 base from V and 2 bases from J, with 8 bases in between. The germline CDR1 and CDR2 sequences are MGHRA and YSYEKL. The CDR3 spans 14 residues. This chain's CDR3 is CASSQVTRQETQYF. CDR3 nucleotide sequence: TGCGCCAGCAGCCAAGTGACTAGACAAGAGACCCAGTACTTC.

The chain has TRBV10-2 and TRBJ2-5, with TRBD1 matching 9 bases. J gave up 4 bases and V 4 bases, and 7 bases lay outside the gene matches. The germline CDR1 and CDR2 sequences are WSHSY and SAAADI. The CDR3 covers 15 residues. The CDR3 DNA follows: TGCGCCAGCAGTGTGACAGGGGGTGGGGGAGAGACCCAGTACTTC. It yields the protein CASSVTGGGGETQYF.

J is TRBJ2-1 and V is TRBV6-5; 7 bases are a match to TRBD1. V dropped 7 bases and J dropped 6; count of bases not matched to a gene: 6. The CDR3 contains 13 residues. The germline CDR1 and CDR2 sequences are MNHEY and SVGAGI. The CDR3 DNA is TGTGCCAGCAACCGACAGGGCCTCAATGAGCAGTTCTTC. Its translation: CASNRQGLNEQFF.

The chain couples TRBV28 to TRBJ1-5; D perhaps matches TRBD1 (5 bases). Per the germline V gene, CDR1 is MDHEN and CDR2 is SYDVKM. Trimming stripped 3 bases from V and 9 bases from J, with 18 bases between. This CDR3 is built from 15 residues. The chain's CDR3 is CASSFPARVRWPQHF. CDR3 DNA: TGTGCCAGCAGTTTCCCCGCCAGGGTTAGGTGGCCCCAGCATTTT.

In DNA form, the CDR3 reads TGCGCCAGCAGCCAGGCCATACTAGCGGGAGCACTTGAGCAGTTCTTC. Translation: CASSQAILAGALEQFF. The chain is built from TRBV4-1 and TRBJ2-1; 11 bases fit TRBD2. Germline V lookup: CDR1 MGHRA, CDR2 YSYEKL. This CDR3 comprises 16 residues. Losses at the gene ends were 3 bases for V and 9 bases for J; bases not matched to a gene: 10.

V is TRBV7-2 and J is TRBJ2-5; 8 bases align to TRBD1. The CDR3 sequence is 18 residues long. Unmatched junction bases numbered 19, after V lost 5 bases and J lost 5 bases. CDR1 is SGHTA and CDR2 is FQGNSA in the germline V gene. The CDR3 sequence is CASSPRWSGTGEPETQYF. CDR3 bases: TGTGCCAGCAGCCCCCGGTGGTCGGGGACAGGAGAGCCGGAGACCCAGTACTTC.

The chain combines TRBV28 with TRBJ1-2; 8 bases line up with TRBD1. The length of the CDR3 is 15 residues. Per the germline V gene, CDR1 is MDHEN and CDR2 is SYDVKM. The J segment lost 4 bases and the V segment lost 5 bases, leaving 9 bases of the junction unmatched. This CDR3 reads CASSTNPGQAYGYTF. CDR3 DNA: TGTGCCAGCAGTACCAACCCGGGACAGGCCTATGGCTACACCTTC.

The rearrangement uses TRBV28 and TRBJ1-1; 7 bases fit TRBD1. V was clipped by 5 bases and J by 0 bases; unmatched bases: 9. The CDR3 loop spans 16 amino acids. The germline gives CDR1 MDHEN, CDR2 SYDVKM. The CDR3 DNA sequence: TGTGCCAGCAGTCGGGACAGAGTTCTTATGAACACTGAAGCTTTCTTT. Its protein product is CASSRDRVLMNTEAFF. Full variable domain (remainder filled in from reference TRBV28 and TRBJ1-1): DVKVTQSSRYLVKRTGEKVFLECVQDMDHENMFWYRQDPGLGLRLIYFSYDVKMKEKGDIPEGYSVSREKKERFSLILESASTNQTSMYLCASSRDRVLMNTEAFFGQGTRLTVV.

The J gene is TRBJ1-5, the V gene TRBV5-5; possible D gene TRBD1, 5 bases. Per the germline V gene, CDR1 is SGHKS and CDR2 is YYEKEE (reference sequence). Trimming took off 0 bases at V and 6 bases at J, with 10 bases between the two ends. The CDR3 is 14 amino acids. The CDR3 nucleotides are TGTGCCAGCAGCTTGGGGCAGGGTGGTCAGCCCCAGCATTTT. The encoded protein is CASSLGQGGQPQHF.

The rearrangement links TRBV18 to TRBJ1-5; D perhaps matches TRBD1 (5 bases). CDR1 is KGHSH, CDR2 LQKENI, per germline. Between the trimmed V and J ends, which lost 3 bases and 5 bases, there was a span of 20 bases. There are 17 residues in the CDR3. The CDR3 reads CASSPRGGGAWDQPQHF. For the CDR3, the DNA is TGTGCCAGCTCACCGCGGGGCGGAGGGGCTTGGGATCAGCCCCAGCATTTT.